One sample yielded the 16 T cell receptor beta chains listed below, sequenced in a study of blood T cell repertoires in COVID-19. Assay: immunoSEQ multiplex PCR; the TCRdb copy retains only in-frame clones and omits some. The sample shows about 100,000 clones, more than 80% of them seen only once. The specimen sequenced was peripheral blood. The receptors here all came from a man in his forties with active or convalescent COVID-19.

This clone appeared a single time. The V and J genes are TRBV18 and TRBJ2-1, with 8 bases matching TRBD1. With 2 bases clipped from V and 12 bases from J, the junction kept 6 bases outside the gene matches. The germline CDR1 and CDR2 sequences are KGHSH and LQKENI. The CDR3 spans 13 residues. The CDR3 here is CASSPVGTGVQFF. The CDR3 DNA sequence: TGTGCCAGCTCACCAGTCGGGACAGGTGTGCAGTTCTTC. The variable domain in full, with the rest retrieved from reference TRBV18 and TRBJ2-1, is NAGVMQNPRHLVRRRGQEARLRCSPMKGHSHVYWYRQLPEEGLKFMVYLQKENIIDESGMPKERFSAEFPKEGPSILRIQQVVRGDSAAYFCASSPVGTGVQFFGPGTRLTVL.

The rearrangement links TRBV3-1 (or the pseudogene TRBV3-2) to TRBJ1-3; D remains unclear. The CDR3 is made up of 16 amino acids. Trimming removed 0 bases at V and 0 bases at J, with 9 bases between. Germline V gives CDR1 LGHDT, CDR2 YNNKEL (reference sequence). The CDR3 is CASSQDPGSSGNTIYF. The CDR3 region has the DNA TGTGCCAGCAGCCAAGATCCGGGGAGCTCTGGAAACACCATATATTTT.

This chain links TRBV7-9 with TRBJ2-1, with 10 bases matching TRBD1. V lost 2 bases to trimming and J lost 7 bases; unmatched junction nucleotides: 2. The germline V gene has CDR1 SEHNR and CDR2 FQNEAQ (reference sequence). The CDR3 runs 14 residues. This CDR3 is CASSLTDRGNEQFF. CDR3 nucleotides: TGTGCCAGCAGCTTAACGGACAGGGGGAATGAGCAGTTCTTC.

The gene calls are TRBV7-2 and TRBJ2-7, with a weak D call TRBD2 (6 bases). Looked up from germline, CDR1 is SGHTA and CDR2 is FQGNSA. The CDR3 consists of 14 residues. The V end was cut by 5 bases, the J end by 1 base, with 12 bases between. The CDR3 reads CASSLSAGSYEQYF. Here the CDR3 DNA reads TGTGCCAGCAGCCTCTCGGCGGGATCCTACGAGCAGTACTTC.

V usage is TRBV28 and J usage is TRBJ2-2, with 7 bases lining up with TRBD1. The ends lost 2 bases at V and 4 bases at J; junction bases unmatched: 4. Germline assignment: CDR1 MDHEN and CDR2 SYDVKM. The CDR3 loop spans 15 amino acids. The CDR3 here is CASSLMTGSTGELFF. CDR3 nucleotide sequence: TGTGCCAGCAGTTTAATGACAGGGAGCACCGGGGAGCTGTTTTTT.

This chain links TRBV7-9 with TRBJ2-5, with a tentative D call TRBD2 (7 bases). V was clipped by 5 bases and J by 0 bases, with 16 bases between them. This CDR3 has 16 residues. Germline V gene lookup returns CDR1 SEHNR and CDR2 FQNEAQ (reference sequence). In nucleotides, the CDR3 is TGTGCCAGCAGCCCCAGGGGAGGGGGAAACCAAGAGACCCAGTACTTC. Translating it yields CASSPRGGGNQETQYF.

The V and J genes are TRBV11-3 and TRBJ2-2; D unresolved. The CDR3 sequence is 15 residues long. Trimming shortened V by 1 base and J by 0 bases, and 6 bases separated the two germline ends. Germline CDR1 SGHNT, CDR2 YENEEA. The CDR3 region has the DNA TGTGCCAGCAGCTTAGGCCAGTCGAACACCGGGGAGCTGTTTTTT. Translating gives CASSLGQSNTGELFF. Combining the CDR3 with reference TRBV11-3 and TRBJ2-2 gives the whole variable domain EAGVVQSPRYKIIEKKQPVAFWCNPISGHNTLYWYLQNLGQGPELLIRYENEEAVDDSQLPKDRFSAERLKGVDSTLKIQPAELGDSAVYLCASSLGQSNTGELFFGEGSRLTVL.

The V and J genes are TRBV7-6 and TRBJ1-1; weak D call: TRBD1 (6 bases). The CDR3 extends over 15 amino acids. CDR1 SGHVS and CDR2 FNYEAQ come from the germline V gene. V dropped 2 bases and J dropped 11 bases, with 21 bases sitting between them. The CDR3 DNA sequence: TGTGCCAGCAGCTTAAGGCCCGGGGGGGGGCGAGGGGCTTTCTTT. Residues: CASSLRPGGGRGAFF.

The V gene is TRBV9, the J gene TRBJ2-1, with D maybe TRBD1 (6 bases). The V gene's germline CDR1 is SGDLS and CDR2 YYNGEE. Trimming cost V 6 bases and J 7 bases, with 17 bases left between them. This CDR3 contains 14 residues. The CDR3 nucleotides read TGTGCCAGCAACCAGGGGAAGGGGCAGAATGAGCAGTTCTTC. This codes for CASNQGKGQNEQFF.

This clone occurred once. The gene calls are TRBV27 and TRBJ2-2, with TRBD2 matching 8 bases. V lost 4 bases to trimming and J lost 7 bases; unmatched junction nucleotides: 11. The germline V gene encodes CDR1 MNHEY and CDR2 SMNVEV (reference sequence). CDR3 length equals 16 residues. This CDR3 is CASSWGVAGSGGELFF. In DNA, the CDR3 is TGTGCCAGCAGTTGGGGGGTAGCGGGGTCCGGCGGGGAGCTGTTTTTT.

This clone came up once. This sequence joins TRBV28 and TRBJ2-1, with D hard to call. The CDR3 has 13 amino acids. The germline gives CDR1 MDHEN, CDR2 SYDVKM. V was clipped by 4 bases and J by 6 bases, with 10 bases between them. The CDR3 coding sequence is TGTGCCAGCAGTTCGCCGGTCCCCAATGAGCAGTTCTTC. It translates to CASSSPVPNEQFF.

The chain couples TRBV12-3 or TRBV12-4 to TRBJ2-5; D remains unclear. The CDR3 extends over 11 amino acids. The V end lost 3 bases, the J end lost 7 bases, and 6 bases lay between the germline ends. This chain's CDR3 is CASSFGGTQYF. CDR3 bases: TGTGCCAGCAGTTTTGGCGGGACCCAGTACTTC.

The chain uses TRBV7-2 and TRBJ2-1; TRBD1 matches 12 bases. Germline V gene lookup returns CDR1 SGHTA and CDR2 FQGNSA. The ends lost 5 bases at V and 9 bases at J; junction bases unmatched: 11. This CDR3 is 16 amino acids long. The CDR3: CASSPGTGGRWGEQFF. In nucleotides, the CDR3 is TGTGCCAGCAGCCCCGGGACAGGGGGCCGGTGGGGTGAGCAGTTCTTC. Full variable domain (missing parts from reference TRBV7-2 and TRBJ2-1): GAGVSQSPSNKVTEKGKDVELRCDPISGHTALYWYRQSLGQGLEFLIYFQGNSAPDKSGLPSDRFSAERTGGSVSTLTIQRTQQEDSAVYLCASSPGTGGRWGEQFFGPGTRLTVL.

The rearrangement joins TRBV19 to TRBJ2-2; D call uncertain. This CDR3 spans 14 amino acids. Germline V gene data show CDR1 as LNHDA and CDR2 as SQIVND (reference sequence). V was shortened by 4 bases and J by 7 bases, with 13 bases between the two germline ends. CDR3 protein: CASSTQVTHGELFF. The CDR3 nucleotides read TGTGCCAGTAGTACGCAGGTCACTCACGGGGAGCTGTTTTTT.

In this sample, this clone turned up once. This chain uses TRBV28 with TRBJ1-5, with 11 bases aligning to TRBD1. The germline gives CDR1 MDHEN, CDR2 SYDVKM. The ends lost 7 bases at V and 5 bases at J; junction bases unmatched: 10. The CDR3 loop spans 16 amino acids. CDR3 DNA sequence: TGTGCCAGCACCAAGGACAGGGGGCGCCGCGATCAGCCCCAGCATTTT. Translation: CASTKDRGRRDQPQHF.

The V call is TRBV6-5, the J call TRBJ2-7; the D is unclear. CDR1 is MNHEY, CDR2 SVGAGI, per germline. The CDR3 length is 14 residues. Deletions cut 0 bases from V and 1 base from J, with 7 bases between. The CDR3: CASSYSARSYEQYF. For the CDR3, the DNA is TGTGCCAGCAGTTACTCGGCGAGGTCCTACGAGCAGTACTTC.